These 23 T cell receptor beta chains originate from one sample sequenced in a study of cytomegalovirus exposure and HLA in healthy donors. This PCR relied on a set of 60 Vbeta primers and 13 Jbeta primers. Here immunoSEQ multiplex PCR was the method, and the copy in TCRdb shows in-frame clones only, minus some. Of about 120,000 clones listed, less than 80% are singletons. The sample consisted of PBMCs. These receptor sequences come from a woman aged 40 to 50 in good health and CMV-seropositive.

The chain links TRBV7-2 to TRBJ2-7; tentative D call: TRBD2 (5 bases). Trimming left V 4 bases short and J 1 base short, with 11 bases between. There are 14 residues in the CDR3. Germline V gene lookup returns CDR1 SGHTA and CDR2 FQGNSA. The CDR3 coding sequence is TGTGCCAGCAGCTCCCTGGCGGGTTCCTACGAGCAGTACTTC. Translated, it gives CASSSLAGSYEQYF.

The chain joins TRBV30 to TRBJ2-5, with 10 bases matching TRBD2. Germline V CDR1 and CDR2: GTSNPN, SVGIG (reference sequence). The ends lost 3 bases at V and 6 bases at J; junction bases unmatched: 7. The CDR3 totals 14 residues. DNA for the CDR3: TGTGCCTGGAGGACAGCGGGAGGGATGAAGACCCAGTACTTC. This codes for CAWRTAGGMKTQYF.

The V gene is TRBV7-2, the J gene TRBJ1-5; possible D gene TRBD1, 6 bases. CDR1 is SGHTA and CDR2 is FQGNSA in the germline V gene. CDR3 length: 15 residues. V lost 3 bases and J 7 bases, leaving 16 bases between the germline ends. In DNA form, the CDR3 reads TGTGCCAGCAGCTTGTCCGGGACACGTAGGCAGCCCCAGCATTTT. This encodes CASSLSGTRRQPQHF. The variable domain in full, with the rest retrieved from reference TRBV7-2 and TRBJ1-5, is GAGVSQSPSNKVTEKGKDVELRCDPISGHTALYWYRQSLGQGLEFLIYFQGNSAPDKSGLPSDRFSAERTGGSVSTLTIQRTQQEDSAVYLCASSLSGTRRQPQHFGDGTRLSIL.

The rearrangement uses TRBV11-2 and TRBJ2-7; no reliable D call. CDR3 size: 13 residues. Germline loops: CDR1 SGHAT, CDR2 FQNNGV. V gave up 5 bases and J gave up 0 bases, with 8 bases separating them. CDR3 sequence (DNA): TGTGCCAGCAGCGCAACTCCCTCCTACGAGCAGTACTTC. Protein sequence: CASSATPSYEQYF.

The chain has TRBV5-1 and TRBJ2-1; D is uncertain. The CDR3 loop spans 14 amino acids. Per the germline V gene, CDR1 is SGHRS and CDR2 is YFSETQ. V lost 8 bases, J lost 0 bases, and 12 bases lay in between. CDR3 in amino acids: CASRTESSYNEQFF. CDR3 bases: TGCGCCAGTCGCACAGAGAGCTCCTACAATGAGCAGTTCTTC.

The chain has TRBV6-5 and TRBJ1-1; TRBD1 matches 10 bases. V shed 0 bases, J shed 6 bases, and the junction held 4 bases outside the gene matches. Germline CDR1 reads MNHEY; CDR2 reads SVGAGI. The length of the CDR3 is 15 residues. The CDR3 DNA follows: TGTGCCAGCAGTTACTCGGGACAGGGGAGGCCTGAAGCTTTCTTT. This sequence encodes CASSYSGQGRPEAFF.

The chain has TRBV7-3 and TRBJ2-7; 10 positions agree with TRBD2. Germline V gene data show CDR1 as SGHTA and CDR2 as FQGTGA. The CDR3 is made up of 14 amino acids. The junction had 1 base not matched to a gene; V was cut back by 3 bases and J by 2 bases. The CDR3: CASSLSGRAYEQYF. In DNA form, the CDR3 reads TGTGCCAGCAGCTTGAGCGGGAGGGCCTACGAGCAGTACTTC.

The chain is built from TRBV9 and TRBJ2-7; TRBD1 matches 11 bases. With V trimmed by 4 bases and J by 2 bases, 8 bases remained unmatched. CDR1 and CDR2 from the germline V gene are SGDLS and YYNGEE. The CDR3 extends over 16 amino acids. CDR3 in DNA: TGTGCCAGCAGCCCCTCGGGACAGGGGGAGACCTACGAGCAGTACTTC. Translated, it gives CASSPSGQGETYEQYF.

This clone has only a few counts. The chain recombines TRBV4-1 with TRBJ1-2, with unresolved D. The CDR3 runs to 14 residues. V lost 0 bases and J lost 4, with 9 bases in between. Germline V gene data show CDR1 as MGHRA and CDR2 as YSYEKL. The CDR3 nucleotides are TGCGCCAGCAGCCAAGAAAACAGCCCCTATGGCTACACCTTC. It is translated as CASSQENSPYGYTF.

CDR3 loop: CASGKITGRWDNEQFF. The CDR3 nucleotides are TGTGCTAGTGGTAAAATAACAGGGAGATGGGACAATGAGCAGTTCTTC. The V call is TRBV12-5, the J call TRBJ2-1; possible D gene TRBD1, 6 bases. V was pared by 5 bases and J by 5 bases, with 19 bases between. CDR1 and CDR2 from the germline V gene are LGHNT and FRNRAP. The CDR3 extends over 16 amino acids.

The chain uses TRBV9 and TRBJ2-5; TRBD2 matches at 9 bases. The CDR3 runs 16 residues. V was pared by 4 bases and J by 1 base, with 8 bases of the junction left unmatched. Germline loops: CDR1 SGDLS, CDR2 YYNGEE. CDR3 amino acids: CASSPRGGRAQETQYF. CDR3 sequence (DNA): TGTGCCAGCAGCCCCCGCGGCGGGAGGGCCCAAGAGACCCAGTACTTC.

The V call is TRBV7-9, the J call TRBJ2-2; a possible D gene is TRBD2 (5 bases). V dropped 1 base and J dropped 5 bases, with 14 bases sitting between them. The CDR3 spans 16 residues. Germline CDR1 is SEHNR and CDR2 is FQNEAQ (reference sequence). CDR3 sequence reads: CASSLGAGTVTGELFF. The CDR3, as DNA: TGTGCCAGCAGCTTAGGTGCGGGCACAGTAACCGGGGAGCTGTTTTTT.

The rearrangement uses TRBV7-9 and TRBJ2-7, with D maybe TRBD2 (6 bases). The CDR3 runs to 15 residues. Germline V CDR1 and CDR2: SEHNR, FQNEAQ (reference sequence). Trimming left V 5 bases short and J 6 bases short, with 20 bases between. DNA of the CDR3: TGTGCCAGCAGCCTAAGACAGTTACTAGCCTCCGAGCAGTACTTC. Protein: CASSLRQLLASEQYF.

The chain employs TRBV7-9 and TRBJ2-5; D is unresolved. CDR1 is SEHNR and CDR2 is FQNEAQ in the germline V gene (reference sequence). The CDR3 loop spans 15 amino acids. Trimming took off 1 base at V and 0 bases at J, with 9 bases between the two ends. CDR3 sequence reads: CASSLGALYQETQYF. The CDR3 DNA reads TGTGCCAGCAGCTTAGGGGCGCTGTACCAAGAGACCCAGTACTTC.

V and J are TRBV5-1 and TRBJ1-2, with TRBD1 matching over 7 bases. V was pared by 3 bases and J by 6 bases, with 8 bases of the junction left unmatched. The CDR3 length is 14 residues. Germline CDR1 reads SGHRS; CDR2 reads YFSETQ. The CDR3 spells CASSWGTAENGYTF. The CDR3 DNA reads as TGCGCCAGCAGCTGGGGGACAGCCGAGAATGGCTACACCTTC.

The chain recombines TRBV15 with TRBJ2-7; D unclear. The germline V and J ends were trimmed by 1 base and 1 base, with 14 bases remaining between them. The CDR3 covers 16 residues. Per the germline V gene, CDR1 is LNHNV and CDR2 is YYDKDF (reference sequence). CDR3 loop: CATSRVRAGPSYEQYF. DNA of the CDR3: TGTGCCACCAGCAGAGTCCGCGCAGGCCCATCCTACGAGCAGTACTTC.

The chain recombines TRBV19 with TRBJ1-2, with D perhaps TRBD1 (5 bases). CDR3 length: 13 amino acids. V gave up 3 bases and J gave up 2 bases, with 7 bases separating them. Germline V gene lookup returns CDR1 LNHDA and CDR2 SQIVND (reference sequence). The CDR3 bases are TGTGCCAGTAGTATGTCAGGGAACTATGGCTACACCTTC. Translation: CASSMSGNYGYTF.

This chain uses TRBV18 with TRBJ2-3; D ambiguous. The germline gives CDR1 KGHSH, CDR2 LQKENI. The CDR3 sequence is 16 residues long. Trimming stripped 4 bases from V and 0 bases from J, with 14 bases between. The CDR3 is CASSQRDLASTDTQYF. In nucleotides, the CDR3 is TGTGCCAGCTCACAAAGAGACTTGGCGAGCACAGATACGCAGTATTTT.

The chain links TRBV6-5 to TRBJ1-2; D perhaps matches TRBD1 (5 bases). The ends were cut back, 6 bases at V and 3 bases at J, with 11 bases in the middle. The CDR3 length is 13 residues. The germline gives CDR1 MNHEY, CDR2 SVGAGI. In DNA form, the CDR3 reads TGTGCCAGCAGCCCTGACAGATACTATGGCTACACCTTC. It codes for CASSPDRYYGYTF.

The V gene is TRBV5-5, the J gene TRBJ2-7; 11 positions agree with TRBD2. V dropped 3 bases and J dropped 3; count of bases not matched to a gene: 8. The CDR3 runs to 16 residues. Per germline, CDR1 SGHKS and CDR2 YYEKEE (reference sequence). CDR3 in amino acids: CASSSQLAGVIYEQYF. The CDR3, as DNA: TGTGCCAGCAGCTCGCAACTAGCGGGAGTGATCTACGAGCAGTACTTC.

The chain carries TRBV9 and TRBJ2-3; D is unresolved. The CDR3 runs 14 residues. The germline V and J ends were trimmed by 4 bases and 8 bases, with 17 bases remaining between them. Germline lookup yields CDR1 SGDLS and CDR2 YYNGEE. The CDR3 DNA sequence: TGTGCCAGCAGCCCATCCCTAGAGATCGGTACGCAGTATTTT. This gives the protein CASSPSLEIGTQYF.

The chain employs TRBV25-1 and TRBJ2-7; 9 nucleotides align to TRBD2. Germline V gene data show CDR1 as MGHDK and CDR2 as SYGVNS. The trim removed 2 bases at V and 9 bases at J, leaving 5 bases unmatched. The CDR3 consists of 13 residues. The CDR3 is CASSEPMTSGQYF. The CDR3 DNA follows: TGTGCCAGCAGTGAACCAATGACTAGCGGGCAGTACTTC.

This clone was seen more than once but under ten times. The CDR3, as DNA: TGTGCCAGCAGCCTGGACGGGAGTAATGAAAAACTGTTTTTT. As protein: CASSLDGSNEKLFF. The rearrangement links TRBV7-2 to TRBJ1-4; D ambiguous. Germline CDR1 is SGHTA and CDR2 is FQGNSA. This CDR3 has 14 amino acids. Trimming left V 5 bases short and J 4 bases short, with 11 bases between. The full variable domain, with the rest looked up from reference TRBV7-2 and TRBJ1-4, is GAGVSQSPSNKVTEKGKDVELRCDPISGHTALYWYRQSLGQGLEFLIYFQGNSAPDKSGLPSDRFSAERTGGSVSTLTIQRTQQEDSAVYLCASSLDGSNEKLFFGSGTQLSVL.